These T cell receptor beta chains were read from a single sample in a study of cytomegalovirus exposure and HLA in healthy donors. Data came from immunoSEQ multiplex PCR; TCRdb stores just in-frame clones and leaves some out. This table holds about 360,000 clones, about nine tenths found once. The sequencing sample was made of PBMCs. The origin of the receptors is a woman under 30 in good health and CMV-seronegative. Both conserved end residues are part of each CDR3. Each record gives: D gene, clone size, V gene, CDR3 length, J gene, CDR3 DNA, CDR3 protein. The D gene is left open where the match is weak. The size field is filled for only some rows; it gives once, few, many or a size class.

TRBD2	-	TRBV5-1	16	TRBJ2-3	TGCGCCAGCAGCTTGGCGACTAGCGGGGGGGCAGGTACGCAGTATTTT	CASSLATSGGAGTQYF
-	once	TRBV9	17	TRBJ2-7	TGTGCCAGCAGCGTGGGGGCCGGGGGGTCAACCTCCTACGAGCAGTACTTC	CASSVGAGGSTSYEQYF
-	-	TRBV27	16	TRBJ2-5	TGTGCCAGCAGTGGGGTTGGGGGGGCTAAGGTAGAGACCCAGTACTTC	CASSGVGGAKVETQYF
TRBD1	few	TRBV28	15	TRBJ1-1	TGTGCCAGCAGCCGTGACAGGGGGGACAACACTGAAGCTTTCTTT	CASSRDRGDNTEAFF
-	-	TRBV9	16	TRBJ1-6	TGTGCCAGCAGCGCTACAGGAGACTCCTATAATTCACCCCTCCACTTT	CASSATGDSYNSPLHF
TRBD1	-	TRBV6-5	16	TRBJ1-5	TGTGCCAGCAGTTACTCAGCCCCAGGGGGAGGTCAGCCCCAGCATTTT	CASSYSAPGGGQPQHF
-	-	TRBV5-1	14	TRBJ1-3	TGCGCCAGCAGCTGGGCCAGCTCTGGAAACACCATATATTTT	CASSWASSGNTIYF
TRBD1	once	TRBV4-1	15	TRBJ1-2	TGCGCCAGCAGCCCCCCGACAGGGATCAGGGGGGGCTACACCTTC	CASSPPTGIRGGYTF
TRBD2	once	TRBV19	14	TRBJ2-3	TGTGCCAGTAGTAGCCTAGCGGGAGCCGATACGCAGTATTTT	CASSSLAGADTQYF
-	once	TRBV4-1	17	TRBJ1-4	TGCGCCAGCAGCGATTTTGGGGGGAAGGCAACTAATGAAAAACTGTTTTTT	CASSDFGGKATNEKLFF
-	-	TRBV11-2	15	TRBJ2-3	TGTGCCAGCAGCTCGCAGGGCTTCCCCACAGATACGCAGTATTTT	CASSSQGFPTDTQYF
TRBD1	-	TRBV18	16	TRBJ2-2	TGTGCCAGCTCACGACCCCGGGACAGGGGCGCCGGGGAGCTGTTTTTT	CASSRPRDRGAGELFF
-	once	TRBV9	15	TRBJ2-5	TGTGCCAGCAGCGTAGCTGCGAGTATTCAAGAGACCCAGTACTTC	CASSVAASIQETQYF
-	once	TRBV13	19	TRBJ2-5	TGTGCCAGCAGCCCCCTTAGGGAACCGGGGTTCCCCGTTCAAGAGACCCAGTACTTC	CASSPLREPGFPVQETQYF
TRBD2	-	TRBV7-2	15	TRBJ2-7	TGTGCCAGCAGCTTAGGAGGACTAGCGCGGCACGAGCAGTACTTC	CASSLGGLARHEQYF
TRBD1	-	TRBV27	16	TRBJ1-2	TGTGCCAGCAGTTTATCGGGGACAGTAAAGAACTATGGCTACACCTTC	CASSLSGTVKNYGYTF
TRBD2	-	TRBV4-2	16	TRBJ2-7	TGTGCCAGCAGCCGGGGACTAGCGGGAGGGGCCTACGAGCAGTACTTC	CASSRGLAGGAYEQYF
-	-	TRBV7-9	15	TRBJ1-5	TGTGCCGGTGACCGGGACACCTATAGCAATCAGCCCCAGCATTTT	CAGDRDTYSNQPQHF
-	-	TRBV21-1	19	TRBJ2-2	TGTGCCAGCAGCAAAGAGCCATGGACAGCCCTCGCGAACACCGGGGAGCTGTTTTTT	CASSKEPWTALANTGELFF
TRBD2	-	TRBV7-9	14	TRBJ2-5	TGTGCCAGCAGTCTTATCCTAGCGGGCGAGACCCAGTACTTC	CASSLILAGETQYF
-	-	TRBV7-8	12	TRBJ2-7	TGTGCCAGCAGCCTATTTTCTCACGAGCAGTACTTC	CASSLFSHEQYF
-	-	TRBV27	15	TRBJ2-5	TGTGCCAGCAGTTTATTTCAGGGAAAGCAAGAGACCCAGTACTTC	CASSLFQGKQETQYF
TRBD2	once	TRBV27	17	TRBJ2-4	TGTGCTATTCATCCTAGCGGGGGGGCTCCAGCCAAAAACATTCAGTACTTC	CAIHPSGGAPAKNIQYF
-	once	TRBV4-1	13	TRBJ2-5	TGCGCCAGCAGCCAAGTGGGGCGGGAGACCCAGTACTTC	CASSQVGRETQYF
-	-	TRBV19	13	TRBJ2-4	TGTGCCAGTAGTATGTTGGGCCCAAACATTCAGTACTTC	CASSMLGPNIQYF
-	-	TRBV4-1	15	TRBJ2-1	TGCGCCAGCAGCCATCGGACACCCTCCTACAATGAGCAGTTCTTC	CASSHRTPSYNEQFF
TRBD1	-	TRBV7-8	15	TRBJ1-2	TGTGCCAGCAGCTCCCGGACAGGGCCTCACTATGGCTACACCTTC	CASSSRTGPHYGYTF
-	once	TRBV27	14	TRBJ2-1	TGTGCCAGCAGGGTAACTACGGGTCACAATGAGCAGTTCTTC	CASRVTTGHNEQFF
TRBD1	-	TRBV7-3	15	TRBJ2-5	TGTGCCAGCAGCTTAGCCGGACAGGGTCAAGAGACCCAGTACTTC	CASSLAGQGQETQYF
TRBD1	-	TRBV18	15	TRBJ2-3	TGTGCCAGCTCACCACGGGACAGAGAAGGAGATACGCAGTATTTT	CASSPRDREGDTQYF
TRBD2	-	TRBV7-2	16	TRBJ2-2	TGTGCCAGCACTACTTCCGGGACTAGATACACCGGGGAGCTGTTTTTT	CASTTSGTRYTGELFF
-	once	TRBV6-1	15	TRBJ2-3	TGTGCCAGCAGGGGGCAGGGGCTAAGCACAGATACGCAGTATTTT	CASRGQGLSTDTQYF
TRBD2	-	TRBV10-2	15	TRBJ2-5	TGCGCCAGCCCTTCAGGGACTAGCGGGAGTGAGACCCAGTACTTC	CASPSGTSGSETQYF
-	-	TRBV19	13	TRBJ1-5	TGTGCCACCCGAACTCAGGGGAATCAGCCCCAGCATTTT	CATRTQGNQPQHF
-	-	TRBV28	13	TRBJ1-1	TGTGCCAGCAGTTTAAATTCTTTCACTGAAGCTTTCTTT	CASSLNSFTEAFF
TRBD2	-	TRBV11-2	16	TRBJ2-5	TGTGCCAGCAGCCTCGGGACTAGCGGGGGGCAAGAGACCCAGTACTTC	CASSLGTSGGQETQYF
-	-	TRBV7-9	13	TRBJ1-2	TGTGCCAGCACCACGACAGGCAACTATGGCTACACCTTC	CASTTTGNYGYTF
-	-	TRBV7-2	12	TRBJ2-3	TGTGCCAGCAGCCCCGTCGGACTAACGCAGTATTTT	CASSPVGLTQYF
TRBD1	once	TRBV18	13	TRBJ1-1	TGTGCCAGCGAGACAGGGGCACTATCTGAAGCTTTCTTT	CASETGALSEAFF
-	-	TRBV27	15	TRBJ1-1	TGTGCCAGCAGTTCGGGGGTTGGGTTGAACACTGAAGCTTTCTTT	CASSSGVGLNTEAFF
TRBD1	-	TRBV6-5	15	TRBJ1-6	TGTGCCAGCAGCTTTACGACAGGGGATAATTCACCCCTCCACTTT	CASSFTTGDNSPLHF
TRBD2	-	TRBV28	15	TRBJ2-1	TGTGCCAGCAGTCCTCCGACTAGCGTGAACAATGAGCAGTTCTTC	CASSPPTSVNNEQFF
TRBD2	-	TRBV5-1	13	TRBJ2-1	TGCGCCAGCAGCCCCGGGACTAGTTGGCGGGAGTTCTTC	CASSPGTSWREFF
TRBD2	-	TRBV7-9	15	TRBJ2-3	TGTGCCAGCAGCCTGACTAGCGGGAGAAGAGATACGCAGTATTTT	CASSLTSGRRDTQYF
-	-	TRBV6-6	15	TRBJ2-2	TGTGCCAGCAGTTTGAAGGGACACTACACCGGGGAGCTGTTTTTT	CASSLKGHYTGELFF
TRBD2	-	TRBV6-4	17	TRBJ2-1	TGTGCCAGCAGTGAGGTCCCGACTAGCGGGGCGGGGAATGAGCAGTTCTTC	CASSEVPTSGAGNEQFF